This T cell receptor beta chain was recovered during a study of CXCR3-negative and CXCR3-positive naive CD8 T cells. General study points: CXCR3-positive naive cells had more hydrophobic TRB CDR3s than CXCR3-negative naive cells. TCR interaction strength was inferred from TRB CDR3 physicochemistry, as CD5 matched across naive subsets.

Via 5' RACE with UMI labels, TRB cDNA libraries were prepared. TCRdb reworked the 5' RACE reads into one entry per CDR3 protein, no DNA. Its listing shows around 60,000 distinct CDR3 sequences. To note about this clonotype: Its antigen remains unknown.

Germline-derived CDR1 and CDR2 are MNHNS and SASEGT. The CDR3 covers 13 residues. The rearrangement joins TRBV6-1 to TRBJ1-2. Material for sequencing was naive CXCR3+ CD8+ T cells from blood. As to subset: CD45RO-CCR7+CD27+CD95- naive CD8+ T cells expressing CXCR3 (TNR3+). The clonotype originates from a human donor in good health. Some clones in this sample may be carry-over from other donors' samples. The CDR3 region is CASSEGQIYGYTF.